This T cell receptor (beta chain) was documented in a study of T cell responses to AZD1222 COVID-19 vaccine. Method: immunoSEQ multiplex PCR; TCRdb's copy keeps in-frame clones and lacks some. The sample consists of tens of thousands of clones, roughly 86% of them appearing once. Pooling was applied to second doses at about 4 or about 12 weeks. Study-wide points: Regions 160-218 and 743-854 dominated among vaccine-associated CD4 TCRs spanning spike. Targeting of unmutated variant regions was reportedly seen in nearly half of spike-specific TCRs. There were repertoire samples only from the period after the peak T cell response.

A word on this clone: Its antigen is not identified.

This sequence was found in an adult who received the AZD1222 COVID-19 vaccine. Sequenced material: peripheral blood, taken 28 days after the second AZD1222 dose.

The CDR3 nucleotides read TGTGCCAGCAGTCCGGACATCAGGGTTGGAGCTGAAGCTTTCTTT. As protein: CASSPDIRVGAEAFF. The chain carries TRBV2 and TRBJ1-1, with D maybe TRBD1 (5 bases). The germline CDR1 and CDR2 sequences are SNHLY and FYNNEI. The CDR3 sequence is 15 residues long. Trimming took off 5 bases at V and 6 bases at J, with 19 bases between the two ends. Using reference TRBV2 and TRBJ1-1 for the parts outside the CDR3, the full variable domain is EPEVTQTPSHQVTQMGQEVILRCVPISNHLYFYWYRQILGQKVEFLVSFYNNEISEKSEIFDDQFSVERPDGSNFTLKIRSTKLEDSAMYFCASSPDIRVGAEAFFGQGTRLTVV.